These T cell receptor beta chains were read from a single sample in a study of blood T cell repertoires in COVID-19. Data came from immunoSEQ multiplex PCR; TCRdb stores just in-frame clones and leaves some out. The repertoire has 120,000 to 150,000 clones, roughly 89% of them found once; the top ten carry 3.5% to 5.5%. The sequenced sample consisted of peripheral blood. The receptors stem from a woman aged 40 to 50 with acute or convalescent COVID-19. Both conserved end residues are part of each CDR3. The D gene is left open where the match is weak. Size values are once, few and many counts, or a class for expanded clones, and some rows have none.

CDR3: CASSYGGGPEAFF
DNA: TGTGCCAGCAGTTACGGGGGGGGCCCTGAAGCTTTCTTT
size: NA
J: TRBJ1-1
D: NA
V: TRBV6-5

CDR3: CASSIGEGANTEAFF
DNA: TGTGCCAGTAGTATCGGGGAAGGTGCTAACACTGAAGCTTTCTTT
size: NA
J: TRBJ1-1
D: NA
V: TRBV19

CDR3: CAISDVLGQGGGYTF
DNA: TGTGCCATCAGTGATGTTCTCGGCCAGGGCGGAGGCTACACCTTC
size: NA
J: TRBJ1-2
D: NA
V: TRBV10-3

CDR3: CASTSPDSTQYF
DNA: TGTGCCAGCACCTCCCCCGACAGTACGCAGTATTTT
size: NA
J: TRBJ2-3
D: NA
V: TRBV7-9

CDR3: CASSLYLGAAGGYTF
DNA: TGTGCCAGCAGTTTATATCTCGGGGCTGCGGGAGGCTACACCTTC
size: NA
J: TRBJ1-2
D: NA
V: TRBV27

CDR3: CATSDSGQGYGYTF
DNA: TGTGCCACCAGTGATTCCGGACAGGGTTATGGCTACACCTTC
size: few
J: TRBJ1-2
D: TRBD1
V: TRBV24-1

CDR3: CSAAAAGRFF
DNA: TGCAGTGCGGCGGCGGCGGGACGGTTCTTC
size: once
J: TRBJ2-1
D: NA
V: TRBV20-1

CDR3: CASSLVLGEGPREQYF
DNA: TGTGCCAGCAGCTTAGTGCTGGGGGAGGGCCCGAGGGAGCAGTACTTC
size: NA
J: TRBJ2-7
D: TRBD2
V: TRBV7-9

CDR3: CASSQEIYLAGPSGEQYF
DNA: TGTGCCAGCAGCCAAGAAATTTATCTAGCGGGCCCCTCGGGAGAGCAGTACTTC
size: NA
J: TRBJ2-7
D: TRBD2
V: TRBV3-1/TRBV3-2

CDR3: CASSSSDRALVEQYF
DNA: NA
size: NA
J: TRBJ2-7
D: NA
V: TRBV6-6

CDR3: CASSPWKGGTDTQYF
DNA: TGCGCCAGCAGCCCTTGGAAGGGAGGCACAGATACGCAGTATTTT
size: NA
J: TRBJ2-3
D: NA
V: TRBV4-1

CDR3: CASSSNLGQGASETQYF
DNA: TGTGCCAGCAGCTCCAATTTGGGGCAGGGGGCATCGGAGACCCAGTACTTC
size: NA
J: TRBJ2-5
D: TRBD1
V: TRBV28

CDR3: CASSHRDRDGSEAFF
DNA: TGTGCCAGCAGTCACCGGGACAGGGACGGTAGTGAAGCTTTCTTT
size: NA
J: TRBJ1-1
D: TRBD1
V: TRBV7-8

CDR3: CASSQDSNYGYTF
DNA: TGTGCCAGCAGTCAAGACAGCAACTATGGCTACACCTTC
size: NA
J: TRBJ1-2
D: NA
V: TRBV2

CDR3: CASSVWDRMNEKLFF
DNA: TGTGCCAGCAGTGTCTGGGACAGAATGAATGAAAAACTGTTTTTT
size: NA
J: TRBJ1-4
D: TRBD1
V: TRBV2

CDR3: CASNSGQREEAFF
DNA: TGTGCCAGCAACTCGGGACAGCGAGAGGAAGCTTTCTTT
size: once
J: TRBJ1-1
D: TRBD1
V: TRBV28